This TCR beta chain stems from a study of T cell clusters in autoimmune cytopenias. Study results and caveats: Primary autoimmune cytopenia patients seemingly lacked the physiological T cell clusters found in healthy donors. Healthy donors had approximately 2.9-fold more exclusive TRB clusters than active autoimmune hepatitis patients.

About this clonotype itself: Its antigen is not identified.

TRB was amplified by touch-down multiplex PCR, primer pools A and B combined. Reprocessing the multiplex PCR reads, TCRdb reports a single entry for every CDR3 protein and omits DNA. Here the sample table reports roughly 6,800 distinct CDR3 sequences. The CDR3 runs 14 residues. Germline CDR1 is LNHDA and CDR2 is SQIVND (reference sequence). Each sample's input was about 250 ng genomic DNA, approximately 37,500 genome equivalents. This same sample was also part of a study on T cell repertoires in aging, cancer and after chemotherapy. That paper notes: Healthy donors lost TCR diversity with age mainly through richness, cancer patients through richness and evenness. Across the chemotherapy interval, each cancer cohort showed higher median generation probability, suggesting thymic rebound.

The clonotype originates from a human donor in good health. The sample taken for sequencing was peripheral blood. The chain joins TRBV19 to TRBJ1-1. The CDR3 spells CASSIEDGNTEAFF.